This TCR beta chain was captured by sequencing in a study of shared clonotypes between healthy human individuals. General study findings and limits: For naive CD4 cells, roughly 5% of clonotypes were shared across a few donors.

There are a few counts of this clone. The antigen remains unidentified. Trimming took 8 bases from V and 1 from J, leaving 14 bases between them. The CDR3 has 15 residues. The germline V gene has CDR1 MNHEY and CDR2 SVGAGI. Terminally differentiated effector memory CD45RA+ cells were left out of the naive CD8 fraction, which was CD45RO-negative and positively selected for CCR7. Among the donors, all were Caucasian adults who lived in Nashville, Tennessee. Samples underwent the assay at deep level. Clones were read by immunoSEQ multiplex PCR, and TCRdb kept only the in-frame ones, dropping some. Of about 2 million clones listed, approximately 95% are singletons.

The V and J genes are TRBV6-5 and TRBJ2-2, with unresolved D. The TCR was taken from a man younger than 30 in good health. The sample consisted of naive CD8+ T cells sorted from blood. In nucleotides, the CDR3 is TGTGCCAGCCGGCCTGGAACGGTGAACACCGGGGAGCTGTTTTTT. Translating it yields CASRPGTVNTGELFF.